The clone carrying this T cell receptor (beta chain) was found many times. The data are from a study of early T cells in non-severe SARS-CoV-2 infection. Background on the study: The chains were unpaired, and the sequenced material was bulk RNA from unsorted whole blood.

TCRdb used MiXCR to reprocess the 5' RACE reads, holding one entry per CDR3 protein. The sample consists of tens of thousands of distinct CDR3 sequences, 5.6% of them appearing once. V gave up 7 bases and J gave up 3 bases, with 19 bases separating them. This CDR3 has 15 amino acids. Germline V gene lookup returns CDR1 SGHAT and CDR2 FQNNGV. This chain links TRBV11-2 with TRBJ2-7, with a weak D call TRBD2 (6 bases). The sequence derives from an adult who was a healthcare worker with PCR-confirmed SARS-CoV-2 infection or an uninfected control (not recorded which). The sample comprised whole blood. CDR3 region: CASKGVAGRNYEQYF. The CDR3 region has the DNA TGTGCCAGCAAAGGGGTGGCGGGGCGAAACTACGAGCAGTACTTC.